This is a list of T cell receptor beta chains from one sample in a study of cytomegalovirus exposure and HLA in healthy donors. Sequencing was performed with immunoSEQ multiplex PCR; in TCRdb, only in-frame clones are kept and a portion is missing. The table lists nearly 65,000 clones, roughly 70% of them singletons. The source material was PBMCs. The receptors were sampled from a man between 50 and 59 years old in good health and CMV-seronegative. The CDR3 runs from the conserved cysteine through the conserved F or W. A D gene is named only where the DNA matches it firmly. Clone sizes are given selectively: once, few, many, or a class where the clone is expanded.

cdr3_nt: TGTGCTAGTGGTTTGGAAGGACAGGGTACCTACGAGCAGTACTTC
cdr3_aa: CASGLEGQGTYEQYF
j_call: TRBJ2-7
v_call: TRBV12-5
clone_size: -
d_call: TRBD1

cdr3_nt: TGTGCCAGCAGCACCATCTTGGCCCTGGTCCCCGGGGAGCTGTTTTTT
cdr3_aa: CASSTILALVPGELFF
j_call: TRBJ2-2
v_call: TRBV7-6
clone_size: once
d_call: -

cdr3_nt: TGTGCCAGCAGCGTTGCTAGCGGGGGGGCCTACCCCGGGGAGCTGTTTTTT
cdr3_aa: CASSVASGGAYPGELFF
j_call: TRBJ2-2
v_call: TRBV9
clone_size: -
d_call: TRBD2

cdr3_nt: TGTGCCAGCAGCGCCTTATACCGGGACAGGGTTATCGACTATGGCTACACCTTC
cdr3_aa: CASSALYRDRVIDYGYTF
j_call: TRBJ1-2
v_call: TRBV5-5
clone_size: few
d_call: TRBD1

cdr3_nt: TGTGCCAGCCGCCGGACTAGCGGGGGTTCTAGCACAGATACGCAGTATTTT
cdr3_aa: CASRRTSGGSSTDTQYF
j_call: TRBJ2-3
v_call: TRBV11-3
clone_size: -
d_call: TRBD2

cdr3_nt: TGCGCCAGCAGCTTGGAGAGTGGGCCATGGGATGGCTACACCTTC
cdr3_aa: CASSLESGPWDGYTF
j_call: TRBJ1-2
v_call: TRBV5-1
clone_size: -
d_call: -

cdr3_nt: TGTGCCAGCAGCGACCAAGGACAGAACACTGAAGCTTTCTTT
cdr3_aa: CASSDQGQNTEAFF
j_call: TRBJ1-1
v_call: TRBV5-4
clone_size: few
d_call: -

cdr3_nt: TGTGCCAGCCGAGACAGGGGTAATTCACCCCTCCACTTT
cdr3_aa: CASRDRGNSPLHF
j_call: TRBJ1-6
v_call: TRBV2
clone_size: -
d_call: TRBD1

cdr3_nt: TGTGCCAGCAGTCAAGACAGCTATGGCTACACCTTC
cdr3_aa: CASSQDSYGYTF
j_call: TRBJ1-2
v_call: TRBV6-5
clone_size: once
d_call: -

cdr3_nt: TGCGCCAGCCTGGACAGGGGCTCGGGAGAGACCCAGTACTTC
cdr3_aa: CASLDRGSGETQYF
j_call: TRBJ2-5
v_call: TRBV10-2
clone_size: -
d_call: TRBD1

cdr3_nt: TGTGCCTGGAGTGTCACAGAGAACACTGAAGCTTTCTTT
cdr3_aa: CAWSVTENTEAFF
j_call: TRBJ1-1
v_call: TRBV30
clone_size: -
d_call: -

cdr3_nt: TGTGCCAGCAGCTTGAGCGGGGCCGCGGGAGAGACCCAGTACTTC
cdr3_aa: CASSLSGAAGETQYF
j_call: TRBJ2-5
v_call: TRBV7-9
clone_size: once
d_call: TRBD2

cdr3_nt: TGTGCCTGGGGGGCCGTCCACGGCGCTGAAGCTTTCTTT
cdr3_aa: CAWGAVHGAEAFF
j_call: TRBJ1-1
v_call: TRBV30
clone_size: -
d_call: -

cdr3_nt: TGTGCCAGCTTAACAGGGGGAGTCACTGAAGCTTTCTTT
cdr3_aa: CASLTGGVTEAFF
j_call: TRBJ1-1
v_call: TRBV2
clone_size: -
d_call: TRBD1

cdr3_nt: TGTGCCAGCGACTCTCTAGGCGGTTTTTCTCAGCCCCAGCATTTT
cdr3_aa: CASDSLGGFSQPQHF
j_call: TRBJ1-5
v_call: TRBV6-1
clone_size: -
d_call: -

cdr3_nt: TGTGCCAGCAGCTCGCTGGGACTAGCAAATGAGCAGTTCTTC
cdr3_aa: CASSSLGLANEQFF
j_call: TRBJ2-1
v_call: TRBV14
clone_size: few
d_call: TRBD2

cdr3_nt: TGTGCCAGCAGCTTAGTATCCGGTTTTGGCTACACCTTC
cdr3_aa: CASSLVSGFGYTF
j_call: TRBJ1-2
v_call: TRBV7-9
clone_size: once
d_call: -

cdr3_nt: TGTGCCATTGGACGGCGGGCGTCGGGCTACACCTTC
cdr3_aa: CAIGRRASGYTF
j_call: TRBJ1-2
v_call: TRBV19
clone_size: -
d_call: -

cdr3_nt: TGTGCCAGTAGTGTCCGTACTTTCGGGGAGCTGTTTTTT
cdr3_aa: CASSVRTFGELFF
j_call: TRBJ2-2
v_call: TRBV19
clone_size: -
d_call: -

cdr3_nt: TGTGCCAGTGGGAGGGTTGGCTATGGCTACACCTTC
cdr3_aa: CASGRVGYGYTF
j_call: TRBJ1-2
v_call: TRBV19
clone_size: -
d_call: -

cdr3_nt: TGTGCCAGCAGCCTACAGGGAAGCAATGAGCAGTTCTTC
cdr3_aa: CASSLQGSNEQFF
j_call: TRBJ2-1
v_call: TRBV7-3
clone_size: -
d_call: -

cdr3_nt: TGTGCCAGCAGCCCTTGGGACAGTAGGGCCCAAGAGACCCAGTACTTC
cdr3_aa: CASSPWDSRAQETQYF
j_call: TRBJ2-5
v_call: TRBV14
clone_size: -
d_call: TRBD1

cdr3_nt: TGTGCCAGCACCCCCGCCCTGGGGGGTAATCAGCCCCAGCATTTT
cdr3_aa: CASTPALGGNQPQHF
j_call: TRBJ1-5
v_call: TRBV6-5
clone_size: -
d_call: -

cdr3_nt: TGTGCCAGCAGCTTGGCTGTGGGGGCAGGGGAGCAGTACTTC
cdr3_aa: CASSLAVGAGEQYF
j_call: TRBJ2-7
v_call: TRBV5-6
clone_size: -
d_call: -

cdr3_nt: TGTGCCAGCAGCCATCTAACAGCGGCGGGGAATCAGCCCCAGCATTTT
cdr3_aa: CASSHLTAAGNQPQHF
j_call: TRBJ1-5
v_call: TRBV7-8
clone_size: -
d_call: -

cdr3_nt: TGTGCCAGTACTGGGACAGACGGACCCTACGAGCAGTACTTC
cdr3_aa: CASTGTDGPYEQYF
j_call: TRBJ2-7
v_call: TRBV6-1
clone_size: -
d_call: TRBD1

cdr3_nt: TGTGCCAGCAGCCTGGGACTGTCCTACAATGAGCAGTTCTTC
cdr3_aa: CASSLGLSYNEQFF
j_call: TRBJ2-1
v_call: TRBV7-2
clone_size: -
d_call: -

cdr3_nt: TGTGCCAGCAGCTTAGGGCCGTTCAATGAGCAGTTCTTC
cdr3_aa: CASSLGPFNEQFF
j_call: TRBJ2-1
v_call: TRBV11-3
clone_size: few
d_call: -

cdr3_nt: TGTGCCAGCAGCGTAGACCACAGAACATACTCTGGAAACACCATATATTTT
cdr3_aa: CASSVDHRTYSGNTIYF
j_call: TRBJ1-3
v_call: TRBV9
clone_size: -
d_call: -

cdr3_nt: TGCGCCAGCAGCTTGCAGGGACAGGGGGCGGGAGAGACCCAGTACTTC
cdr3_aa: CASSLQGQGAGETQYF
j_call: TRBJ2-5
v_call: TRBV5-1
clone_size: -
d_call: TRBD1

cdr3_nt: TGCGCCAGCAGCCTCCTACCCTCTGGAAACACCATATATTTT
cdr3_aa: CASSLLPSGNTIYF
j_call: TRBJ1-3
v_call: TRBV5-1
clone_size: -
d_call: -

cdr3_nt: TGTGCCAGCTCACGCGGGGGGGCCGCCATCGAGACCCAGTACTTC
cdr3_aa: CASSRGGAAIETQYF
j_call: TRBJ2-5
v_call: TRBV18
clone_size: few
d_call: TRBD2

cdr3_nt: TGTGCCTGGAGTGTACAGGGGGCGCCACGCGGGCCCCTCCACTTT
cdr3_aa: CAWSVQGAPRGPLHF
j_call: TRBJ1-6
v_call: TRBV30
clone_size: -
d_call: TRBD1

cdr3_nt: TGTGCCAGCAGCCTCAACGGGGGGCGCGGGTCTGGAAACACCATATATTTT
cdr3_aa: CASSLNGGRGSGNTIYF
j_call: TRBJ1-3
v_call: TRBV7-2
clone_size: -
d_call: -

cdr3_nt: TGCGCCAGCAGCCAAGAGGTCGCAGGGAAATACAATGAGCAGTTCTTC
cdr3_aa: CASSQEVAGKYNEQFF
j_call: TRBJ2-1
v_call: TRBV4-1
clone_size: -
d_call: -

cdr3_nt: TGTGCCAGTAAGCAGACTAGCGGGGCCCCAACGTCCCAGTACTTC
cdr3_aa: CASKQTSGAPTSQYF
j_call: TRBJ2-5
v_call: TRBV19
clone_size: -
d_call: TRBD2

cdr3_nt: TGTGCCAGTAGTATGCTCCTTGGGGGAGGCACTGAAGCTTTCTTT
cdr3_aa: CASSMLLGGGTEAFF
j_call: TRBJ1-1
v_call: TRBV19
clone_size: few
d_call: -

cdr3_nt: TGTGCCAGCAGCATGTCGGGGGGGCGAGAGACCCAGTACTTC
cdr3_aa: CASSMSGGRETQYF
j_call: TRBJ2-5
v_call: TRBV9
clone_size: -
d_call: TRBD2

cdr3_nt: TGCAGCGTCTCCCGGGGGTTAAGGACCGGGGAGCTGTTTTTT
cdr3_aa: CSVSRGLRTGELFF
j_call: TRBJ2-2
v_call: TRBV29-1
clone_size: once
d_call: -

cdr3_nt: TGTGCCAGCAGTCAAAGGGGCCTTAACCCTACGACGCAGTACTTC
cdr3_aa: CASSQRGLNPTTQYF
j_call: TRBJ2-7
v_call: TRBV27
clone_size: once
d_call: -

cdr3_nt: TGTGCCAGCAGGCGACTAGCGGATAACACAGATACGCAGTATTTT
cdr3_aa: CASRRLADNTDTQYF
j_call: TRBJ2-3
v_call: TRBV27
clone_size: once
d_call: TRBD2

cdr3_nt: TGTGCCAGCAGCCCGACAGGGGGCGGGTACGAGCAGTACTTC
cdr3_aa: CASSPTGGGYEQYF
j_call: TRBJ2-7
v_call: TRBV11-2
clone_size: -
d_call: TRBD1

cdr3_nt: TGTGCCAGCAGCGGCCCGCCGGGGGGCTACACCGGGGAGCTGTTTTTT
cdr3_aa: CASSGPPGGYTGELFF
j_call: TRBJ2-2
v_call: TRBV9
clone_size: -
d_call: -

cdr3_nt: TGTGCCAGCACACAGGGGGCGCTTGGCTACACCTTC
cdr3_aa: CASTQGALGYTF
j_call: TRBJ1-2
v_call: TRBV6-1
clone_size: -
d_call: TRBD1

cdr3_nt: TGTGCCATCAGCAGAATCGAGCAGTACTTC
cdr3_aa: CAISRIEQYF
j_call: TRBJ2-7
v_call: TRBV10-3
clone_size: -
d_call: -

cdr3_nt: TGCGCCAGCAGCCAACTGCGGGCTAACTATGGCTACACCTTC
cdr3_aa: CASSQLRANYGYTF
j_call: TRBJ1-2
v_call: TRBV4-1
clone_size: once
d_call: -

cdr3_nt: TGTGCCAGTAGGCGCGGACTAGCCCACTACAATGAGCAGTTCTTC
cdr3_aa: CASRRGLAHYNEQFF
j_call: TRBJ2-1
v_call: TRBV19
clone_size: -
d_call: TRBD2

cdr3_nt: TGCGCCAGCAGCCTAGGGTCGGGGGGCACCGGGGAGCTGTTTTTT
cdr3_aa: CASSLGSGGTGELFF
j_call: TRBJ2-2
v_call: TRBV5-1
clone_size: -
d_call: TRBD2

cdr3_nt: TGTGCCAGCATCATGGGGCGAACCGGGACAGAAGCTTTCTTT
cdr3_aa: CASIMGRTGTEAFF
j_call: TRBJ1-1
v_call: TRBV6-5
clone_size: once
d_call: -

cdr3_nt: TGTGCCAGCAGCTTAGGGGGGGGGCCAGATACGCAGTATTTT
cdr3_aa: CASSLGGGPDTQYF
j_call: TRBJ2-3
v_call: TRBV5-4
clone_size: -
d_call: -

cdr3_nt: TGTGCCAGCAGTTACGGCAGGGTAGGAAACACCATATATTTT
cdr3_aa: CASSYGRVGNTIYF
j_call: TRBJ1-3
v_call: TRBV6-5
clone_size: -
d_call: -

cdr3_nt: TGTGCCAGCAGTTACCTGGACACCTCCTACGAGCAGTACTTC
cdr3_aa: CASSYLDTSYEQYF
j_call: TRBJ2-7
v_call: TRBV6-6
clone_size: -
d_call: -